A single sample is the source of the 2 T cell receptor beta chains below, sequenced in a study of shared clonotypes between healthy human individuals. Naive-designated CD8 cells lacked CD45RO, were positively enriched for CCR7, and omitted terminally differentiated effector memory CD45RA+ cells. This table comes from immunoSEQ multiplex PCR, and its TCRdb copy is limited to in-frame clones, with some not included. The sample has about 1,800,000 clones, about 94% seen once; the top ten hold 1.2%. The material sequenced was naive CD8+ T cells sorted from blood. The receptors shown here come from a man aged 18 to 29 in good health.

The chain uses TRBV28 and TRBJ2-2; D unresolved. The CDR3 length is 14 residues. Germline lookup yields CDR1 MDHEN and CDR2 SYDVKM. V was pared by 2 bases and J by 3 bases, with 7 bases between. The CDR3 sequence: CASSLGVYTGELFF. In DNA, the CDR3 is TGTGCCAGCAGTTTAGGAGTTTACACCGGGGAGCTGTTTTTT.

The rearrangement links TRBV6-1 to TRBJ2-3, with TRBD2 matching over 7 bases. The germline V gene has CDR1 MNHNS and CDR2 SASEGT. This CDR3 spans 17 amino acids. Unmatched junction bases numbered 11, after V lost 1 base and J lost 4 bases. CDR3 nucleotide sequence: TGTGCCAGCAGTGAAGTGGGGGGGATGGGGCTGGCAGATACGCAGTATTTT. This sequence encodes CASSEVGGMGLADTQYF.